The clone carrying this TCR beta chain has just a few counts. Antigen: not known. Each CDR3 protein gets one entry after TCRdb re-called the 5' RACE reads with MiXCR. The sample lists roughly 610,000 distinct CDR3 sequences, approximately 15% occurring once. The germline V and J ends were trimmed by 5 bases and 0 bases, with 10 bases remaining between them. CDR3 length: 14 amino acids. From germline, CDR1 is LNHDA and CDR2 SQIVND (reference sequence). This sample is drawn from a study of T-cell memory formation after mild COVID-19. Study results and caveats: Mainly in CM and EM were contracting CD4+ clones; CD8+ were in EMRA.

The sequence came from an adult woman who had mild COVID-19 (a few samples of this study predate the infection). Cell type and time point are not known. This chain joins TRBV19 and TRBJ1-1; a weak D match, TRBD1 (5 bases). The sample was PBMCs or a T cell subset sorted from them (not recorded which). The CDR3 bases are TGTGCCAGTAGTGGGACGGGGCTGAACACTGAAGCTTTCTTT. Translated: CASSGTGLNTEAFF.